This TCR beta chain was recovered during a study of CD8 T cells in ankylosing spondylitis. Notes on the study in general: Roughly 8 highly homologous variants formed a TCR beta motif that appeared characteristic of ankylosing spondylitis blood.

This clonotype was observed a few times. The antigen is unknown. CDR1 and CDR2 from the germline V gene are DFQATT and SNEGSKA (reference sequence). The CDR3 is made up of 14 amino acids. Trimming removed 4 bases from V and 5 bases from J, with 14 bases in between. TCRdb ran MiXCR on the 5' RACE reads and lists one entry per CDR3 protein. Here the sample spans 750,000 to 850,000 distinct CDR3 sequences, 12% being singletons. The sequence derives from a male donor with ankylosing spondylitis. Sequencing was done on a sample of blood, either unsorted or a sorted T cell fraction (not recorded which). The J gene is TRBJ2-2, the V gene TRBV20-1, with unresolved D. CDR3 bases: TGCAGTGCTAAGGACCAAGTCTTGACCGGGGAGCTGTTTTTT. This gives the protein CSAKDQVLTGELFF.